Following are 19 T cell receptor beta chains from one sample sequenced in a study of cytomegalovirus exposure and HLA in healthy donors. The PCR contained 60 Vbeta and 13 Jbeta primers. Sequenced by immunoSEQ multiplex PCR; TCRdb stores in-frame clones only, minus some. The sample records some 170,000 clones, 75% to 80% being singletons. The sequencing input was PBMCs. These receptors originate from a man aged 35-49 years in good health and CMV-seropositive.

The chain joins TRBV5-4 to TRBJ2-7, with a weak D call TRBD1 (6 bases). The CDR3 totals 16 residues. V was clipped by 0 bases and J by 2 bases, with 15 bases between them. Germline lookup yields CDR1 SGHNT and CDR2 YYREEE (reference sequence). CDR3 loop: CASSLGGQRKTYEQYF. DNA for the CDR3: TGTGCCAGCAGCTTGGGAGGACAGAGAAAAACCTACGAGCAGTACTTC.

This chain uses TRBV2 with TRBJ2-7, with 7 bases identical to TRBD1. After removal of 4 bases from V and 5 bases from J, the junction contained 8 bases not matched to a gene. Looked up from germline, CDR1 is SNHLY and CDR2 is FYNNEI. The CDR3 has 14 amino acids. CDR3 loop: CASSVRGGLNEQYF. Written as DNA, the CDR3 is TGTGCCAGCAGTGTTAGAGGGGGCTTAAACGAGCAGTACTTC.

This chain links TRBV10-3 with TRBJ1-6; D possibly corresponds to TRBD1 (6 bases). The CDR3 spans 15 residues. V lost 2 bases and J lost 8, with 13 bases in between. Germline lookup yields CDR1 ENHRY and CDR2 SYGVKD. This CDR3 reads CAISEHREVDSPLHF. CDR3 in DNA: TGTGCCATCAGTGAGCACAGGGAAGTGGATTCACCCCTCCACTTT.

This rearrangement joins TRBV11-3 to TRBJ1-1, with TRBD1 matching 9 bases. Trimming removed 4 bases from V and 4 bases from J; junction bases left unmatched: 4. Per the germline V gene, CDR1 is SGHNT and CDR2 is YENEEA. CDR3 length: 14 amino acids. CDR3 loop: CASSWTGEGTEAFF. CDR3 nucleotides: TGTGCCAGCAGCTGGACAGGGGAAGGCACTGAAGCTTTCTTT.

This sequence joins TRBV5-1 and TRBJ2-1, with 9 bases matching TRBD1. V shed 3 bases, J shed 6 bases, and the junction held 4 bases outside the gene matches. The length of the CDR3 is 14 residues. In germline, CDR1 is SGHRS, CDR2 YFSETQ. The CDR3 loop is CASSSTGGRNEQFF. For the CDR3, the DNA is TGCGCCAGCAGCTCCACAGGGGGCCGCAATGAGCAGTTCTTC.

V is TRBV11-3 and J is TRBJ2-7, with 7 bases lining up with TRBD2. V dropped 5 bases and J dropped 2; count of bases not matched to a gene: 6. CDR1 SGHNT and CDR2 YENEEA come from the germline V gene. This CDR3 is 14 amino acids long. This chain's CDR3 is CASSVLATTYEQYF. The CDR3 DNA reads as TGTGCCAGCAGCGTACTAGCGACGACCTACGAGCAGTACTTC.

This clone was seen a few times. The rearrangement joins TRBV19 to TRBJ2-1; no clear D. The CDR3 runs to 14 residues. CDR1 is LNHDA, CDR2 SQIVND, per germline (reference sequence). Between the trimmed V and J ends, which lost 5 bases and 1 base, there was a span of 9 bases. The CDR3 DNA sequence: TGTGCCAGTAGTTCGACCGGGTCCTACAATGAGCAGTTCTTC. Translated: CASSSTGSYNEQFF.

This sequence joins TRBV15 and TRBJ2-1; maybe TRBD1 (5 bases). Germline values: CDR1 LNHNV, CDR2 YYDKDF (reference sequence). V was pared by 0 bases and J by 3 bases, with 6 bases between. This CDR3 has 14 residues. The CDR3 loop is CATSREDSYNEQFF. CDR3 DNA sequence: TGTGCCACCAGCAGAGAAGACAGCTACAATGAGCAGTTCTTC.

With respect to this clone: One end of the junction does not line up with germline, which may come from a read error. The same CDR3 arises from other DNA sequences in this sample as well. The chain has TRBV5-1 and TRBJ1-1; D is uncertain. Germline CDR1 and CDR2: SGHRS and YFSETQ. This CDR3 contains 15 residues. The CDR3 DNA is TGCGCCAGTAGCTTGGCCGCGTGGTTTGACACTGAAGCTTTCTTT. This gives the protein CASSLAAWFDTEAFF.

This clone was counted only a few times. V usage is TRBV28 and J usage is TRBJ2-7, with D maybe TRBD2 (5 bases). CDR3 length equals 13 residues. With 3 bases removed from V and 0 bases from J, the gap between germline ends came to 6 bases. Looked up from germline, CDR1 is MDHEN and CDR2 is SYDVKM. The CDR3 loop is CASSLRDSYEQYF. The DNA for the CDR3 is TGTGCCAGCAGTTTGAGGGACTCCTACGAGCAGTACTTC.

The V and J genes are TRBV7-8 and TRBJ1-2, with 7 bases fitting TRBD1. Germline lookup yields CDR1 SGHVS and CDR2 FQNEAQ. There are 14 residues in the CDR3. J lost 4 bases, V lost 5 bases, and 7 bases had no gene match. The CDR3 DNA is TGTGCCAGCAGCCCCAGGGGGGCAACCTATGGCTACACCTTC. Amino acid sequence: CASSPRGATYGYTF.

CDR3 coding DNA: TGTGCCAGCTCACGCTCAACCGGCTCCTACGAGCAGTACTTC. Translated, it gives CASSRSTGSYEQYF. This chain uses TRBV18 with TRBJ2-7; D not resolved. The germline CDR1 and CDR2 sequences are KGHSH and LQKENI. CDR3 length: 14 amino acids. Trimming left V 4 bases short and J 0 bases short, with 10 bases between.

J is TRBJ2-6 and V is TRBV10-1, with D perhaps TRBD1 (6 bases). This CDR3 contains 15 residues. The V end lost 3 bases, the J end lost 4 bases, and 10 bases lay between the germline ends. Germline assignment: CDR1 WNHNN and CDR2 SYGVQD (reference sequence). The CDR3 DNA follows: TGCGCCAGCAGTGATGGGGGCAAAGGGGCCAACGTCCTGACTTTC. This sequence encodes CASSDGGKGANVLTF.

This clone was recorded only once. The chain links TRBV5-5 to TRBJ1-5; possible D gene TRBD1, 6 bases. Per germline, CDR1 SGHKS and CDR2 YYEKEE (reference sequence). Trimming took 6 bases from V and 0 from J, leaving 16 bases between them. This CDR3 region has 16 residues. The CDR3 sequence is CASMTGGLYSNQPQHF. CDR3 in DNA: TGTGCCAGCATGACAGGCGGACTCTATAGCAATCAGCCCCAGCATTTT.

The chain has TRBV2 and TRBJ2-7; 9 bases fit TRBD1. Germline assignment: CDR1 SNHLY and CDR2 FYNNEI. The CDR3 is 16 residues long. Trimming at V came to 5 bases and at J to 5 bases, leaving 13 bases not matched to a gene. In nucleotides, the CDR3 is TGTGCCAGCAGTTTGGCCGGGACAGGGTTTTTCGACGAGCAGTACTTC. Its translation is CASSLAGTGFFDEQYF.

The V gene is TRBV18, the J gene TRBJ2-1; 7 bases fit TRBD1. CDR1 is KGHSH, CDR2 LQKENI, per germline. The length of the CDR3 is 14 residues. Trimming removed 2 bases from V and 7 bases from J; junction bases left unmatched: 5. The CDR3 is CASSPSNRGNEQFF. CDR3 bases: TGTGCCAGCTCACCATCAAACAGGGGAAATGAGCAGTTCTTC.

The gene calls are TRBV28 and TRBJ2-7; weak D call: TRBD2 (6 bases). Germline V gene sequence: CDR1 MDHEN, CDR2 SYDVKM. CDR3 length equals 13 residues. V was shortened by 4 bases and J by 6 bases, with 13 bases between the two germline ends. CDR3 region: CASSSTPRGEQYF. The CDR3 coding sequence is TGTGCCAGCAGTTCCACCCCGCGGGGCGAGCAGTACTTC.

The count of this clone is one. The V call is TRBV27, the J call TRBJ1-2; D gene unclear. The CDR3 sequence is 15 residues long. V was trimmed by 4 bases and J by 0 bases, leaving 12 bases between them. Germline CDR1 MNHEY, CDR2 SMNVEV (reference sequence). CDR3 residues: CASSYSGTSNYGYTF. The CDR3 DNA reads TGTGCCAGCAGTTACTCAGGAACTTCTAACTATGGCTACACCTTC.

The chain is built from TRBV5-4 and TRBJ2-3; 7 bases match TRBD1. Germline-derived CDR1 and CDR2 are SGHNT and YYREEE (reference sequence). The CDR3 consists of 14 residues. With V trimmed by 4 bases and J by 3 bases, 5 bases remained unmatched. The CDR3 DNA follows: TGTGCCAGCAGCACCTACAGGGGTACAGATACGCAGTATTTT. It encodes CASSTYRGTDTQYF.